The text below deals with one T cell receptor (beta chain). What it binds is unknown. The data are from a study of CD8 T cells in ankylosing spondylitis. CDR3 length: 15 residues. The J segment lost 6 bases and the V segment lost 4 bases, leaving 8 bases of the junction unmatched. TCRdb called the 5' RACE reads again in MiXCR, with one record for every CDR3 protein. The sample consists of fewer than 500,000 distinct CDR3 sequences, 26% of them appearing once. Study outcomes and limitations: The clones that were linked to disease were reported to be significantly enriched in matched synovial fluid samples from ankylosing spondylitis patients. A TCR beta motif of eight highly homologous variants appeared characteristic of ankylosing spondylitis blood.

This TCR came from a male donor with ankylosing spondylitis. V gene TRBV12-3 or TRBV12-4 combines with J gene TRBJ2-1, with 8 bases aligning to TRBD2. Material: blood, either unsorted or a sorted T cell fraction (not recorded which). The CDR3, as DNA: TGTGCCAGCAGTTCCGGGACTAGTAGTGCCAATGAGCAGTTCTTC. Residues: CASSSGTSSANEQFF.